The T cell receptor (beta chain) under discussion was sequenced for a study of blood T cell repertoires in COVID-19. Trimming cost V 6 bases and J 7 bases; bases outside gene matches: 6. Germline V gene lookup returns CDR1 MNHNY and CDR2 SVGAGI (reference sequence). CDR3 length equals 16 residues. Assay: immunoSEQ multiplex PCR; the TCRdb copy retains only in-frame clones and omits some. Of over 200,000 clones in the sample, about four fifths were seen once. The clonotype comes from an elderly man with acute or convalescent COVID-19. The chain combines TRBV6-6 with TRBJ2-1; TRBD2 agrees at 16 bases. The sample taken for sequencing was peripheral blood. CDR3 residues: CASSMGLAGGWNEQFF. CDR3 coding DNA: TGTGCCAGCAGCATGGGACTAGCGGGAGGGTGGAATGAGCAGTTCTTC.